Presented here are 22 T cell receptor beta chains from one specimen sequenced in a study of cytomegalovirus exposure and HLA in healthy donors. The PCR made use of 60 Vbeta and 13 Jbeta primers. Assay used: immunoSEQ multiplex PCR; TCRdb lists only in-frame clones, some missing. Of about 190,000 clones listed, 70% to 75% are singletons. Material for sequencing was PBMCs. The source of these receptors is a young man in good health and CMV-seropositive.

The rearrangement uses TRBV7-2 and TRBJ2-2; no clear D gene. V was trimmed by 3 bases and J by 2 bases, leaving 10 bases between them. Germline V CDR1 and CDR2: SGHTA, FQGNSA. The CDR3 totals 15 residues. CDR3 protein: CASSFLWRNTGELFF. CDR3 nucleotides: TGTGCCAGCAGCTTCCTTTGGAGAAACACCGGGGAGCTGTTTTTT.

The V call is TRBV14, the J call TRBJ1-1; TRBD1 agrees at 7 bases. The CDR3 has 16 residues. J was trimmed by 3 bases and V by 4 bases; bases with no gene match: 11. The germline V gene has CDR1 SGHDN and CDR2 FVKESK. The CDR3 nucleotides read TGTGCCAGCAGCCCGAGCACAGGGGTGTATCACACTGAAGCTTTCTTT. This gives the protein CASSPSTGVYHTEAFF.

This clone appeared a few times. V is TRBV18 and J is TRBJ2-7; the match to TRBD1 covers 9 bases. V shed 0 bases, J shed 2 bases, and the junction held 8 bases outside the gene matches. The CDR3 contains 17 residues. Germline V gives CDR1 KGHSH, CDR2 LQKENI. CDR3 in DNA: TGTGCCAGCTCACCACCCTTGGGACAGGGAAGGACCTACGAGCAGTACTTC. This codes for CASSPPLGQGRTYEQYF.

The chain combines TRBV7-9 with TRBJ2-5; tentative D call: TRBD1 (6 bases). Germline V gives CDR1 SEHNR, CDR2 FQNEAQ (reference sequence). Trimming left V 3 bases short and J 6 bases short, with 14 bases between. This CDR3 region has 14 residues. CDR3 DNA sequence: TGTGCCAGCAGCTTGTCGGACAGCGTGAAGACCCAGTACTTC. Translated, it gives CASSLSDSVKTQYF.

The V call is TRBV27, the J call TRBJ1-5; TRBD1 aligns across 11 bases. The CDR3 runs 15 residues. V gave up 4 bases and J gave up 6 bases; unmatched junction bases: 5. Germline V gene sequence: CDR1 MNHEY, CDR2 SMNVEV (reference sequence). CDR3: CASSWTGGQSQPQHF. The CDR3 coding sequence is TGTGCCAGCAGTTGGACAGGGGGCCAAAGTCAGCCCCAGCATTTT.

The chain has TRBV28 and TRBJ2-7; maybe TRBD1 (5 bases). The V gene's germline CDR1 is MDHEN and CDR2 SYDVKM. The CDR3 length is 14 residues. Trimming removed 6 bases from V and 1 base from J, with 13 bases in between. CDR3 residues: CASRLGAGSYEQYF. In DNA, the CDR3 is TGTGCCAGCAGGCTAGGGGCAGGGTCCTACGAGCAGTACTTC.

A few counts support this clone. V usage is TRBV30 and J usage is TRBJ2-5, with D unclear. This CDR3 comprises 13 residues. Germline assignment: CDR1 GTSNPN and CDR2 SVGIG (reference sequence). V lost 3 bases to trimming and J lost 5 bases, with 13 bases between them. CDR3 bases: TGTGCCTGGAGCCCCAGAATTGTCGAGACCCAGTACTTC. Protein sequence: CAWSPRIVETQYF.

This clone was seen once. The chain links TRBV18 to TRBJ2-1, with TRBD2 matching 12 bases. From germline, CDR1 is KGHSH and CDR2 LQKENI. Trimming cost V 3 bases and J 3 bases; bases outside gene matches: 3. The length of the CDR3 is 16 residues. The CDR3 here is CASSPRLAGDYNEQFF. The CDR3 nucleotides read TGTGCCAGCTCACCCCGACTAGCGGGAGACTACAATGAGCAGTTCTTC.

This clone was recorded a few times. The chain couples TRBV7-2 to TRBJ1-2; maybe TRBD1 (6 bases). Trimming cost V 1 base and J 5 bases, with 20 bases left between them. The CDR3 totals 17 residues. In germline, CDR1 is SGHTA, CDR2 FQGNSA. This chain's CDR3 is CASSLDARGPQGYGYTF. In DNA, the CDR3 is TGTGCCAGCAGCTTAGATGCTAGGGGACCCCAGGGGTATGGCTACACCTTC.

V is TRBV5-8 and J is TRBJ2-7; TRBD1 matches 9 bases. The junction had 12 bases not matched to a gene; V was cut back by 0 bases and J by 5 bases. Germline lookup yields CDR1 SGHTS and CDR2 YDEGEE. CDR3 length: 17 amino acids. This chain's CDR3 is CASSLASSFRDRDEQYF. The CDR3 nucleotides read TGTGCCAGCAGCTTGGCCTCCTCCTTCCGGGACAGGGACGAGCAGTACTTC.

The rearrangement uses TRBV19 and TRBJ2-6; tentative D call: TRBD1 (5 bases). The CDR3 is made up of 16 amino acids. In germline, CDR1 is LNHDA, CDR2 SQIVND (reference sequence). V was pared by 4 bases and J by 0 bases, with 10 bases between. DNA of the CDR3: TGTGCCAGTAGTAGTGGGGCGAACTCTGGGGCCAACGTCCTGACTTTC. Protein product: CASSSGANSGANVLTF.

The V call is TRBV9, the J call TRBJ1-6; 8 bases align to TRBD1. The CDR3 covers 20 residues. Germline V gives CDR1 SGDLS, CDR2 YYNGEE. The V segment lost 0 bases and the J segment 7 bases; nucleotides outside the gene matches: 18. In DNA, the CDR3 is TGTGCCAGCAGCGTAGCTAGGGTTAGACAGGGGTCCCAATTCAATTCACCCCTCCACTTT. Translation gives CASSVARVRQGSQFNSPLHF.

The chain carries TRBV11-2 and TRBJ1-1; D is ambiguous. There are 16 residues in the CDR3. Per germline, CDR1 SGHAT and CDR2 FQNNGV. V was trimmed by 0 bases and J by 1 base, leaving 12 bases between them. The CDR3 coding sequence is TGTGCCAGCAGCTTAGATATTGGAGGTCCGAACACTGAAGCTTTCTTT. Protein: CASSLDIGGPNTEAFF.

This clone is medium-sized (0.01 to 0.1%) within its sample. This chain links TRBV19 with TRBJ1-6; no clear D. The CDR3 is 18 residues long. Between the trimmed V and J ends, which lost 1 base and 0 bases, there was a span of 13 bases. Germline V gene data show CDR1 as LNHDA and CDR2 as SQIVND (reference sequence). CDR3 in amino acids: CASSIAARVSSYNSPLHF. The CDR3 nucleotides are TGTGCCAGTAGTATAGCGGCACGGGTGAGCTCCTATAATTCACCCCTCCACTTT.

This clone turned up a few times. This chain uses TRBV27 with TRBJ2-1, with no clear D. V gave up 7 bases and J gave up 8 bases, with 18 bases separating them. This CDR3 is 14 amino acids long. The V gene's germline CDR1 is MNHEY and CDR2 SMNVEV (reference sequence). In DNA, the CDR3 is TGTGCCAGCAATAGAGTGAGGATGGATGATGAGCAGTTCTTC. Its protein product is CASNRVRMDDEQFF.

This CDR3 reads CASSPGGGGEKLFF. The CDR3 DNA reads TGTGCCAGCAGCCCAGGGGGCGGGGGTGAAAAACTGTTTTTT. The chain joins TRBV7-9 to TRBJ1-4; TRBD1 agrees at 8 bases. CDR1 and CDR2 (germline): SEHNR, FQNEAQ (reference sequence). Trimming removed 5 bases from V and 7 bases from J; junction bases left unmatched: 6. CDR3 size: 14 residues.

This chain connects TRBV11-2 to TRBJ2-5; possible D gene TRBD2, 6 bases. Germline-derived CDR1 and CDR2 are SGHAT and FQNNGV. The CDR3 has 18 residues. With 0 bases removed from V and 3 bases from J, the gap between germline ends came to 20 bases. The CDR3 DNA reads TGTGCCAGCAGCTTAGAAGGCTCTGGGTGGGACTTAGAAGAGACCCAGTACTTC. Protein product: CASSLEGSGWDLEETQYF.

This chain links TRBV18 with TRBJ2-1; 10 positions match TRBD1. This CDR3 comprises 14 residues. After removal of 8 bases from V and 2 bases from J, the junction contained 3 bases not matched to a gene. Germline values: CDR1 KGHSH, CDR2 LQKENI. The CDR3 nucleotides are TGTGCCAGCCGCGGGACAGGGGCCTACAATGAGCAGTTCTTC. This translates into CASRGTGAYNEQFF.

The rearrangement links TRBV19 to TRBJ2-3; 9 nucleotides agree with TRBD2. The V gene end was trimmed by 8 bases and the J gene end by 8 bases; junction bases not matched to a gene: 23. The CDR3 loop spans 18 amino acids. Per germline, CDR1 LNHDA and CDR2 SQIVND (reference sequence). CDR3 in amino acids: CASSRKDTRGGASGTQYF. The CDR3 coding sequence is TGTGCCAGTTCCCGAAAAGATACACGCGGGGGGGCCTCTGGTACGCAGTATTTT.

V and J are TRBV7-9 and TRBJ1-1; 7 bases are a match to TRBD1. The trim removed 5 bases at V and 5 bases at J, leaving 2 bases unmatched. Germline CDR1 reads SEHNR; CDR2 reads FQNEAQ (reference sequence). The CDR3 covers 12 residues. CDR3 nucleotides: TGTGCCAGCAGCAACAGGGGTACTGAAGCTTTCTTT. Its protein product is CASSNRGTEAFF.

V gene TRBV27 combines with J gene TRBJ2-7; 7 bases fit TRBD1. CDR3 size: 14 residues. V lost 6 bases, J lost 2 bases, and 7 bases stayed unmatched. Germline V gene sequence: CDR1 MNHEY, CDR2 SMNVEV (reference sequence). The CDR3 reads CASSLYGTAYEQYF. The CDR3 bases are TGTGCCAGCAGCCTATACGGGACAGCCTACGAGCAGTACTTC.

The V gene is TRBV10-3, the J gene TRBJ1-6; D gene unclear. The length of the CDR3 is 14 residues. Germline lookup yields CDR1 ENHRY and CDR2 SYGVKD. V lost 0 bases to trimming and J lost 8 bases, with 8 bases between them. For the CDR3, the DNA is TGTGCCATCAGTGAGTCGGGCCGTGATTCACCCCTCCACTTT. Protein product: CAISESGRDSPLHF.